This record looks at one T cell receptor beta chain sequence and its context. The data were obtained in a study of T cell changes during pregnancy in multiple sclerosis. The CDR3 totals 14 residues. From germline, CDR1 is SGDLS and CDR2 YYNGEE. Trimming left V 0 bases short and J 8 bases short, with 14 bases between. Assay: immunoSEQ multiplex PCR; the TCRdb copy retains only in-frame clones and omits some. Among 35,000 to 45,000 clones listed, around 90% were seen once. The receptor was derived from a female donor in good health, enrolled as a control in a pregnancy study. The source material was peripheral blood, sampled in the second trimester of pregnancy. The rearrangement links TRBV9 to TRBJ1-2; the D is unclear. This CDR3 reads CASSVVRRSWGYTF. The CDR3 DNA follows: TGTGCCAGCAGCGTAGTCCGTAGGAGTTGGGGCTACACCTTC.